This T cell receptor (beta chain) derives from a study of blood T cell repertoires in COVID-19. The wider study: Sites across the United States, Italy and Spain contributed samples from acute and convalescent COVID-19. Nucleic acid was either cDNA or gDNA, and it came from T cells, B-cell-depleted T cells, or PBMCs.

In this sample, this clone turned up once. As handled by the study authors: The assay estimated nucleated cells by amplifying reference gene primers. Clones were sequenced by immunoSEQ multiplex PCR, and TCRdb holds only the in-frame ones, with some missing. V and J calls and clone size follow that table, whereas D and trimming were derived from the DNA. This table has 100,000 to 150,000 clones, roughly 80% appearing once. The trim removed 4 bases at V and 1 base at J, leaving 8 bases unmatched. The CDR3 extends over 16 amino acids. Germline CDR1 is LNHDA and CDR2 is SQIVND (reference sequence). This clonotype was obtained from a woman aged 45-59 years with acute or convalescent COVID-19. This chain connects TRBV19 to TRBJ1-1, with 8 bases that match TRBD1. Material for sequencing was peripheral blood. CDR3 bases: TGTGCCAGTAGTACTAGACAGGGGCTCAGGAACACTGAAGCTTTCTTT. Amino acid sequence: CASSTRQGLRNTEAFF.